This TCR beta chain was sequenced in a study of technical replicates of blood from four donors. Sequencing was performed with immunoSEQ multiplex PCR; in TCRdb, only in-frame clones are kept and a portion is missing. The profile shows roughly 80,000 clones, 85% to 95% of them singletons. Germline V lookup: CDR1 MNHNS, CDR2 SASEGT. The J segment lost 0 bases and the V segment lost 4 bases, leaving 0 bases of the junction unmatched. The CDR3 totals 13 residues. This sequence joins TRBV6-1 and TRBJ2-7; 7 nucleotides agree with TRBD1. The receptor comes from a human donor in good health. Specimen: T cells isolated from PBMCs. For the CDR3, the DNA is TGTGCCAGCAGTGGACAGGGCTCCTACGAGCAGTACTTC. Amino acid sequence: CASSGQGSYEQYF.